This T cell receptor beta chain was observed in a study of cytomegalovirus exposure and HLA in healthy donors. The donors were part of the 120-subject validation cohort, which stood apart from the roughly 640-subject first cohort. The CDR3 is 17 residues long. Trimming stripped 0 bases from V and 4 bases from J, with 18 bases between. The germline V gene has CDR1 SGHAT and CDR2 FQNNGV. Study results and limitations: Subsequent analysis showed first-cohort TCR clusters tending to co-occur in 120 validation repertoires. The authors enumerated roughly 180 TCR beta chains as linked to cytomegalovirus. In vitro work confirmed that three CMV-associated chains recognize CMV antigens.

Only in-frame clones appear in the TCRdb table, and some are missing; sequencing was by immunoSEQ multiplex PCR. The sample carries 110,000 or so clones, approximately 89% recorded once. A note on this clone: Its antigen is unknown.

Sequencing was done on a sample of PBMCs. J is TRBJ1-2 and V is TRBV11-2; the D gene is possibly TRBD1 (5 bases). The sequence was collected from a man aged 18 to 30 in good health and CMV-seronegative. The CDR3 region has the DNA TGTGCCAGCAGCTTAGATCTGTTGTCAGGGTCCCCCTATGGCTACACCTTC. It translates to CASSLDLLSGSPYGYTF.